This TCR beta chain is from a study of blood T cells in healthy people across ages. Each donor was a healthy Caucasian individual from Russia, aged roughly 6 to 95. Peripheral blood samples of about 10 milliliters were drawn from each donor. The authors ran a second PCR of roughly 6 to 12 cycles using a sample-barcoded 5' primer and a J-beta primer mix. TCRdb re-derived calls from the 5' RACE reads in MiXCR, one entry per CDR3 protein. This sample has about 380,000 distinct CDR3 sequences; 52% occur once, and the top ten carry roughly 51%. There are 14 residues in the CDR3. Germline CDR1 is SEHNR and CDR2 is FQNEAQ (reference sequence).

V gene TRBV7-9 combines with J gene TRBJ2-7; TRBD2 aligns across 9 bases. The end of the DNA is better explained by TRBJ2-4, so the J call may be wrong. This TCR came from a man aged 55 to 69 in good health. Sequenced input: blood. The CDR3 nucleotides are TGTGCCAGCAGCTCTGCGGGGGGGCCCGACATTCAGTACTTC. Translation: CASSSAGGPDIQYF.